Sequencing of this T cell receptor (beta chain) was carried out in a study of shared clonotypes between healthy human individuals. The CDR3 consists of 13 residues. V lost 5 bases to trimming and J lost 2 bases, with 8 bases between them. The germline V gene encodes CDR1 MDHEN and CDR2 SYDVKM. Sequencing used immunoSEQ multiplex PCR; TCRdb keeps in-frame clones, though not all of them. The sample consists of 800,000 to 1,200,000 clones, approximately 78% of them appearing once. This chain connects TRBV28 to TRBJ2-3; no reliable D call. The sequencing input was memory CD4+ T cells from PBMCs. The subset denotes: CD45RA-negative fraction. This TCR was sampled from a man in his late teens or twenties in good health. Some clones in this sample may be carry-over from other donors' samples. CDR3 sequence: CASSPHPTDTQYF. CDR3 bases: TGTGCCAGCAGTCCCCATCCCACAGATACGCAGTATTTT.